This T cell receptor beta chain originates from a study of naive and memory T cell subsets. After the first PCR, alpha and beta chain libraries were processed separately. Details on this clonotype: Its antigen is not identified.

Germline V gene lookup returns CDR1 SGHDT and CDR2 YYEEEE. This CDR3 contains 14 residues. The germline V and J ends were trimmed by 2 bases and 1 base, with 9 bases remaining between them. Two oligonucleotides, mixed equimolar, formed the beta constant-region primer covering TRBC1 and TRBC2. Nested alpha and beta constant-region primers with the SP2 primer drove four PCR rounds on ligated cDNA. A 12-nucleotide UMI and the SP2 primer were added to the cDNA 3' end by oligonucleotide ligation. TCRdb independently ran MiXCR on the UMI-ligation and nested PCR reads; one entry per CDR3 protein. The profile shows over 130,000 distinct CDR3 sequences, 15% to 20% of them singletons. Overall study results and limits: Possibly reflecting memory cells re-expressing CD45RA, a few larger clonotypes occurred in naive repertoires, especially CD8. Expression changes during T cell differentiation may affect RNA-based TCR counts.

The receptor's source is a human donor in good health. The chain combines TRBV5-6 with TRBJ1-1; the D gene is possibly TRBD1 (5 bases). The sample consisted of naive CD8+ T cells from blood. The CDR3 region is CASSLGDPNTEAFF. CDR3 DNA: TGTGCCAGCAGCTTAGGGGACCCGAACACTGAAGCTTTCTTT.